What follows is one T cell receptor (beta chain) and its context. Its antigen is undetermined. Germline lookup yields CDR1 MGHRA and CDR2 YSYEKL. Trimming left V 4 bases short and J 0 bases short, with 18 bases between. CDR3 length: 17 amino acids. The data were obtained in a study of CD8 T cells in ankylosing spondylitis. Study results and caveats: Within ankylosing spondylitis blood, a TCR beta motif made up of several highly homologous variants appeared to be characteristic. In reactive arthritis synovial fluid and blood, some motif variants had been reported before. Clones linked to disease were reported to show significant enrichment in matched ankylosing spondylitis synovial fluid.

Quantitative barcoded 5'-RACE was used to prepare TCR beta libraries. One entry per CDR3 protein, called by TCRdb with MiXCR from the 5' RACE reads. The profile shows fewer than 180,000 distinct CDR3 sequences, around 42% of them singletons. The rearrangement uses TRBV4-1 and TRBJ1-1; a weak D match, TRBD1 (6 bases). This TCR came from a male donor with ankylosing spondylitis. The sequenced sample was synovial fluid, either unsorted or a sorted T cell fraction (not recorded which). The CDR3 DNA sequence: TGCGCCAGCAGCCTAGAGGCCGCGGGACACATGAACACTGAAGCTTTCTTT. The encoded protein is CASSLEAAGHMNTEAFF.